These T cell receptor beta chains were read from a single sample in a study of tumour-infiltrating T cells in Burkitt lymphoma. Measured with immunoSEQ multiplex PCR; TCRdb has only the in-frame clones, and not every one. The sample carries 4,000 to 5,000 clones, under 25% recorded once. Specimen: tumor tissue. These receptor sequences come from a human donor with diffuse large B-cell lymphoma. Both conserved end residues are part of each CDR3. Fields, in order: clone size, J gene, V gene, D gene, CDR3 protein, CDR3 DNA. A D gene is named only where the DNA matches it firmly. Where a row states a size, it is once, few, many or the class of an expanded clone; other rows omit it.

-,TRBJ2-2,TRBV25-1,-,CASSDYAGATGELFF,TGTGCCAGCAGTGATTACGCCGGGGCCACCGGGGAGCTGTTTTTT
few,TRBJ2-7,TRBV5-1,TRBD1,CASSLRDRGLYEQYF,TGCGCCAGCAGCCTCCGGGACAGGGGGCTCTACGAGCAGTACTTC
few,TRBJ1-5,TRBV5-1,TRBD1,CASSLSGQGGQPQHF,TGCGCCAGCAGCTTGTCGGGACAGGGGGGTCAGCCCCAGCATTTT
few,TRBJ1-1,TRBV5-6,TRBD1,CASSLGATGYSEACF,TGTGCCAGCAGCTTGGGGGCGACAGGGTACTCTGAAGCGTGCTTT
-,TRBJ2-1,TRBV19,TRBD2,CASSTLEGLRNEQFF,TGTGCCAGTAGTACGCTCGAGGGACTACGGAATGAGCAGTTCTTC
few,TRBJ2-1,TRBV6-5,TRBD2,CASSSGLADQINEQFF,TGTGCCAGCAGTTCGGGACTAGCGGACCAGATTAATGAGCAGTTCTTC
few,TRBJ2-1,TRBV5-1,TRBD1,CASSYDRGQYNEQFF,TGCGCCAGCAGCTACGACAGGGGACAGTACAATGAGCAGTTCTTC
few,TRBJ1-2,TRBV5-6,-,CASSLEQGFYGYTF,TGTGCCAGCAGCTTGGAACAGGGCTTCTATGGCTACACCTTC
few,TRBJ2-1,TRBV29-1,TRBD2,CTGGSSYNEQFF,TGCACGGGGGGGAGCTCCTACAATGAGCAGTTCTTC
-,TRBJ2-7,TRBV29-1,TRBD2,CSVEASIAGGRYEQYF,TGCAGCGTTGAAGCTTCTATAGCGGGAGGACGATACGAGCAGTACTTC
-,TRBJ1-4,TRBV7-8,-,CASSPLAVGNEKLFF,TGTGCCAGCAGCCCCCTGGCGGTGGGCAATGAAAAACTGTTTTTT